This TCR beta chain was obtained from a study of glioma-infiltrating T cells. As for this clonotype: The antigen is not known. Given a much more abundant clone one base away, this may be a read error.

Overall study findings and caveats: Very few CDR3 sequences were shared between tissue and blood.

TCR alpha and beta CDR3 regions were amplified from RNA using iRepertoire nested multiplex PCR. Input was 100-400 ng of tissue mRNA or PBMC total RNA. TCRdb fed the multiplex PCR reads into MiXCR, producing one record per CDR3 protein. The sample lists 95,000 to 110,000 distinct CDR3 sequences, around 30% occurring once. The germline gives CDR1 SNHLY, CDR2 FYNNEI. The V gene lost 3 bases and the J gene lost 6 bases, with 6 bases spanning the gap. CDR3 size: 12 residues. This chain connects TRBV2 to TRBJ2-4; unclear D gene. Material for sequencing was glioma tissue, nonneoplastic brain tissue, or PBMCs (not recorded which). The origin of this receptor is a human donor with low-grade glioma or glioblastoma, undergoing nonglioma brain surgery, or in good health (not recorded which). CDR3 coding DNA: TGTGCCAGCAGTGATCGCAGAAACATTCAGTACTTC. As protein: CASSDRRNIQYF.